This T cell receptor (beta chain) was profiled in a study of T-cell memory formation after mild COVID-19. Study as a whole: Among the donors, TCR clusters were largely specific to each donor.

Per the germline V gene, CDR1 is SQVTM and CDR2 is ANQGSEA. V dropped 6 bases and J dropped 1; count of bases not matched to a gene: 3. CDR3 length: 13 amino acids. TCRdb re-derived calls from the 5' RACE reads in MiXCR, one entry per CDR3 protein. The data contain about half a million distinct CDR3 sequences, 15% to 20% of them seen just once; the ten biggest clones take up 9% to 15%. The clonotype comes from an adult woman who had mild COVID-19 (a few samples of this study predate the infection). Cell type and time point are not known. The sequenced sample consisted of PBMCs or a T cell subset sorted from them (not recorded which). The genes are TRBV29-1 and TRBJ2-7, with 10 bases lining up with TRBD1. The CDR3, as DNA: TGCAGCGTCCGGGACAGGGGTTCCTACGAGCAGTACTTC. This sequence encodes CSVRDRGSYEQYF.